This TCR beta chain was sequenced in a study of tumor-infiltrating lymphocytes in primary liver carcinoma. Whole-study context: Participating patients were men and women between 30 and 69 years old.

A constant-region primer served to make TCR beta cDNA from about 530 ng total RNA. Modified slightly, ARM-PCR produced TCR beta libraries over three nested multiplex PCR rounds. The opening two PCR rounds, about 10 cycles each, paired TRBV1-TRBV30 forward primers with a C-beta reverse primer. TCRdb independently ran MiXCR on the multiplex PCR reads; one entry per CDR3 protein. The repertoire consists of more than 70,000 distinct CDR3 sequences, with 72% occurring once and the leading ten covering just under 20%. Worth noting for this clonotype: Its antigen is not identified.

Bulk tissue was left unsorted, and RNA and DNA were co-extracted from about 19-30 mg of it. Every patient had chronic HBV infection and was treatment-naive. Study results and caveats: Detection in all five tumor regions applied to only about 8-25% of top clones. The study found a significantly higher top-250-clone fraction in tumors than in blood (p = 0.039).

V lost 6 bases to trimming and J lost 4 bases; unmatched junction nucleotides: 8. Germline-derived CDR1 and CDR2 are MNHEY and SVGEGT. The CDR3 is 16 residues long. The origin of this receptor is a man aged 35 to 55 with primary liver carcinoma and hepatitis B virus infection. Specimen: liver tumor tissue from sampling region 1. Subset specified: tumor region T1, superior pole. The chain uses TRBV6-2 or TRBV6-3 and TRBJ2-7; 14 nucleotides align to TRBD2. CDR3 sequence: CASRGLAGEESYEQYF. The CDR3 bases are TGTGCCAGCAGGGGACTAGCGGGAGAGGAATCATACGAGCAGTACTTC.